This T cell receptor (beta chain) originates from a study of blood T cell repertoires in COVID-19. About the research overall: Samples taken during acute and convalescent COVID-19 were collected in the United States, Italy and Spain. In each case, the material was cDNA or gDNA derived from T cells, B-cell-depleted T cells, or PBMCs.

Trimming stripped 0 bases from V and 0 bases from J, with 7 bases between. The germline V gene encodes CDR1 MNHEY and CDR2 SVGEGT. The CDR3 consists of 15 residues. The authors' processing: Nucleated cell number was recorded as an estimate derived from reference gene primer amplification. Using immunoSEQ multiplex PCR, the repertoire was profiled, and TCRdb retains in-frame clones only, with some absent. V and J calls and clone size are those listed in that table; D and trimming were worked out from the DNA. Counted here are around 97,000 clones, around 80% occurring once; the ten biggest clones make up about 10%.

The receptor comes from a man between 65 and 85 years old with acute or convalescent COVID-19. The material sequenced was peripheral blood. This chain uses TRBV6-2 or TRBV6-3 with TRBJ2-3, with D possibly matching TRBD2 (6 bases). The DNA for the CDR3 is TGTGCCAGCAGTTACTCTACTAGCAGCACAGATACGCAGTATTTT. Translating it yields CASSYSTSSTDTQYF.